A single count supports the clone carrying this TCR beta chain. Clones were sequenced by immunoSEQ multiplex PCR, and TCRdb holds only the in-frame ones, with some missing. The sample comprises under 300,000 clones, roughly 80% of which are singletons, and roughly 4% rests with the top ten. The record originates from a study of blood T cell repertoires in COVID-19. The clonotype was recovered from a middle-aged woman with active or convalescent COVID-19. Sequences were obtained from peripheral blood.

The CDR3 is CATTGDETQYF. DNA for the CDR3: TGTGCCACCACAGGGGATGAGACCCAGTACTTC. This chain links TRBV10-3 with TRBJ2-5, with 7 positions matching TRBD1. CDR1 ENHRY and CDR2 SYGVKD come from the germline V gene. The ends lost 10 bases at V and 5 bases at J; junction bases unmatched: 4. The CDR3 has 11 residues.